This section outlines one T cell receptor beta chain sequence together with its context. The donors, nominally healthy at sampling, likely had unrecorded immune exposures. This CDR3 has 16 amino acids. J was trimmed by 0 bases and V by 6 bases; bases with no gene match: 11. Looked up from germline, CDR1 is SGHRS and CDR2 is YFSETQ. 13 Jbeta primers and 60 Vbeta primers were used for the PCR. Here immunoSEQ multiplex PCR was the method, and the copy in TCRdb shows in-frame clones only, minus some. The data show about 210,000 clones, about 83% seen once. The sample belongs to a study of cytomegalovirus exposure and HLA in healthy donors.

Sequencing input: PBMCs. The chain couples TRBV5-1 to TRBJ1-1; 7 nucleotides agree with TRBD1. This receptor was identified in a man in his forties or fifties in good health and CMV-seropositive. The CDR3 loop reads CASTRSTGNMNTEAFF. DNA of the CDR3: TGCGCCAGCACCAGGTCGACAGGGAATATGAACACTGAAGCTTTCTTT.